These 5 T cell receptor beta chains originate from one sample sequenced in a study of blood T cell repertoires in COVID-19. Measured with immunoSEQ multiplex PCR; TCRdb has only the in-frame clones, and not every one. The table lists over 200,000 clones, almost 85% of them singletons. The sample consisted of PBMCs or T cells enriched from blood (not recorded which). These receptors originate from a man in his forties who had recovered from COVID-19.

The chain uses TRBV2 and TRBJ1-5; 8 positions match TRBD1. V trimming: 6 bases; J trimming: 6 bases; junction bases outside the gene matches: 7. This CDR3 comprises 14 residues. Germline V gene lookup returns CDR1 SNHLY and CDR2 FYNNEI. This chain's CDR3 is CASSGDRSSQPQHF. CDR3 bases: TGTGCCAGCAGCGGGGACAGGTCGAGTCAGCCCCAGCATTTT.

The chain links TRBV4-1 to TRBJ2-2, with a tentative D call TRBD2 (5 bases). CDR1 is MGHRA, CDR2 YSYEKL, per germline. CDR3 length: 15 amino acids. The V end was cut by 3 bases, the J end by 0 bases, with 8 bases between. CDR3 coding DNA: TGCGCCAGCAGCCACCGCGGGTCGAACACCGGGGAGCTGTTTTTT. Its translation: CASSHRGSNTGELFF.

The chain employs TRBV28 and TRBJ1-2; no reliable D call. Looked up from germline, CDR1 is MDHEN and CDR2 is SYDVKM. The CDR3 extends over 13 amino acids. The DNA of the CDR3 is TGTGTGCCACCCCGAGGAGATATCAATGGCTACACCTTC. This sequence encodes CVPPRGDINGYTF.

In this sample, this clone turned up once. The chain combines TRBV18 with TRBJ1-5; no clear D gene. Germline V gives CDR1 KGHSH, CDR2 LQKENI. This CDR3 spans 15 amino acids. V was trimmed by 3 bases and J by 5 bases, leaving 14 bases between them. CDR3 DNA sequence: TGTGCCAGCTCACCGGAGTCGAACGGCGATCAGCCCCAGCATTTT. This gives the protein CASSPESNGDQPQHF. The complete variable domain, with remaining parts taken from reference TRBV18 and TRBJ1-5, reads NAGVMQNPRHLVRRRGQEARLRCSPMKGHSHVYWYRQLPEEGLKFMVYLQKENIIDESGMPKERFSAEFPKEGPSILRIQQVVRGDSAAYFCASSPESNGDQPQHFGDGTRLSIL.

The chain carries TRBV19 and TRBJ1-1, with TRBD1 identical over 9 bases. CDR3 length: 15 residues. CDR1 is LNHDA and CDR2 is SQIVND in the germline V gene (reference sequence). After removal of 7 bases from V and 8 bases from J, the junction contained 14 bases not matched to a gene. CDR3 region: CASTLLSTGGSEAFF. CDR3 in DNA: TGTGCCAGTACCCTGCTGTCGACAGGGGGATCCGAAGCTTTCTTT. Combining the CDR3 with reference TRBV19 and TRBJ1-1 gives the whole variable domain DGGITQSPKYLFRKEGQNVTLSCEQNLNHDAMYWYRQDPGQGLRLIYYSQIVNDFQKGDIAEGYSVSREKKESFPLTVTSAQKNPTAFYLCASTLLSTGGSEAFFGQGTRLTVV.